This TCR beta chain was identified in a study of CD8 T cells in ankylosing spondylitis. As concerns this clonotype: What it recognizes is unknown.

Findings of the study overall: Disease-linked clones reportedly concentrated significantly in matched ankylosing spondylitis synovial fluid.

The CDR3 extends over 16 amino acids. V was clipped by 2 bases and J by 3 bases, with 16 bases between them. Germline values: CDR1 DFQATT, CDR2 SNEGSKA (reference sequence). TCRdb re-called the 5' RACE reads through MiXCR, storing one row per CDR3 protein. This table holds 350,000 to 400,000 distinct CDR3 sequences, 20% found once. This chain uses TRBV20-1 with TRBJ1-4; possible D gene TRBD1, 6 bases. The sequenced sample was blood, either unsorted or a sorted T cell fraction (not recorded which). The source is a male donor with ankylosing spondylitis or in good health (not recorded which). The CDR3 protein is CSARSALTGPNEKLFF. The DNA of the CDR3 is TGCAGTGCTAGATCCGCCCTGACAGGCCCTAATGAAAAACTGTTTTTT.